This T cell receptor beta chain derives from a study of T cell responses to AZD1222 COVID-19 vaccine. TCRdb keeps only in-frame clones here, not all; method: immunoSEQ multiplex PCR. This table holds about 110,000 clones, about 86% found once. The study's findings and limits: White British donors predominated, females outnumbered males, and clonal diversity was possibly underestimated. AZD1222 recipients seropositive at baseline numbered only five or six.

The V segment lost 6 bases and the J segment 4 bases; nucleotides outside the gene matches: 6. The CDR3 consists of 15 residues. Germline CDR1 reads MGHRA; CDR2 reads YSYEKL. For this clone: The target antigen is unknown.

This specimen consisted of peripheral blood, obtained on day 0 of AZD1222 vaccination. This chain joins TRBV4-1 and TRBJ1-3, with 10 bases lining up with TRBD1. The sequence was collected from an adult in good health. CDR3: CASSLGQGSGNTIYF. CDR3 sequence (DNA): TGCGCCAGCAGTCTGGGACAGGGGAGCGGAAACACCATATATTTT.